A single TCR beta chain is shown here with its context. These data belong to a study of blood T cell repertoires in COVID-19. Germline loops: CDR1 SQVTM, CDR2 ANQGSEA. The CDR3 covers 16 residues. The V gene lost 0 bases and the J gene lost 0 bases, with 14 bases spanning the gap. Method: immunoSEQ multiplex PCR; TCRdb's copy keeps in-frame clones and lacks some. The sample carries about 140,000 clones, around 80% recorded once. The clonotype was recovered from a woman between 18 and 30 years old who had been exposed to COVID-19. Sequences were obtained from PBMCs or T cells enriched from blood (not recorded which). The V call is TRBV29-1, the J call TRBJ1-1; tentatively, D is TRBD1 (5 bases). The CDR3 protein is CSVEEPREGMNTEAFF. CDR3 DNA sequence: TGCAGCGTTGAAGAACCCCGGGAGGGGATGAACACTGAAGCTTTCTTT.